This T cell receptor (beta chain) was sequenced during a study of early T cells in non-severe SARS-CoV-2 infection. Looking at the study overall: Bulk RNA isolated from unsorted whole blood underwent sequencing; chains were not paired.

Separate cDNA molecules each had unique molecular identifiers attached to them. One entry per CDR3 protein, called by TCRdb with MiXCR from the 5' RACE reads. The table lists about 81,000 distinct CDR3 sequences, 11% to 15% of them singletons. The CDR3 contains 13 residues. Germline V lookup: CDR1 SGDLS, CDR2 YYNGEE. V was cut by 0 bases and J by 6 bases, with 7 bases left in between. Findings of the study overall: Private and CD4 specificities were missed by VDJdb matching, which favored anti-spike CD8 responses.

This clonotype was counted many times. Its antigen is currently unknown. This TCR derives from an adult who was a healthcare worker with PCR-confirmed SARS-CoV-2 infection or an uninfected control (not recorded which). The specimen sequenced was whole blood. The V call is TRBV9, the J call TRBJ2-1; D is unresolved. The CDR3 loop reads CASSVGLPNEQFF. CDR3 bases: TGTGCCAGCAGCGTAGGTCTCCCCAATGAGCAGTTCTTC.